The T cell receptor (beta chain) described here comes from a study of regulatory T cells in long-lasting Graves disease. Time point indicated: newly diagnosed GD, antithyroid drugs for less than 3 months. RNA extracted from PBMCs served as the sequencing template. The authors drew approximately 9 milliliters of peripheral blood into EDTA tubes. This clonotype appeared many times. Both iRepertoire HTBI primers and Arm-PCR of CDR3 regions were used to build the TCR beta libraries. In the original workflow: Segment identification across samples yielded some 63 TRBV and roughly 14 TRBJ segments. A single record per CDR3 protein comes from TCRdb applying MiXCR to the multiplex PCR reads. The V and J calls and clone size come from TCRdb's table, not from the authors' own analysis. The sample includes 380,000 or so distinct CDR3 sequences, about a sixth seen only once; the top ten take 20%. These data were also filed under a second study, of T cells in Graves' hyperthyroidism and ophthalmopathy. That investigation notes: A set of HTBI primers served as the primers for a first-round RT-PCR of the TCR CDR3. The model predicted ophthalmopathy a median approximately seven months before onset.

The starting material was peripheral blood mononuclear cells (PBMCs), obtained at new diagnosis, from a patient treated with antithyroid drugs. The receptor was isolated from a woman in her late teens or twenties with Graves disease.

DNA of the CDR3: TGTGCCAGCAGCCCTGTGGGGTATACGCAGTATTTT. It codes for CASSPVGYTQYF. The chain employs TRBV3-1 and TRBJ2-3; D is unclear. Germline CDR1 is LGHDT and CDR2 is YNNKEL (reference sequence). The CDR3 has 12 residues. Trimming removed 4 bases at V and 7 bases at J, with 9 bases between.